The 27 T cell receptor beta chains below come from one sample, sequenced in a study of blood T cell repertoires in COVID-19. The table came from immunoSEQ multiplex PCR; TCRdb's copy has only in-frame clones and leaves some out. This sample has 390,000 or so clones; about 90% occur once, and the top ten carry 2.5% to 3.5%. Sequenced material: peripheral blood. All receptors derive from a woman aged 25 to 39 with COVID-19, enrolled during active disease.

The chain is built from TRBV28 and TRBJ2-2; 9 positions agree with TRBD1. This CDR3 contains 14 residues. Germline values: CDR1 MDHEN, CDR2 SYDVKM. Trimming cost V 6 bases and J 1 base; bases outside gene matches: 0. The CDR3 spells CASRDRGNTGELFF. CDR3 DNA sequence: TGTGCCAGCAGGGACAGGGGGAACACCGGGGAGCTGTTTTTT.

This rearrangement joins TRBV5-1 to TRBJ2-1; maybe TRBD1 (6 bases). Germline V lookup: CDR1 SGHRS, CDR2 YFSETQ. This CDR3 comprises 17 residues. Trimming took 0 bases from V and 0 from J, leaving 13 bases between them. CDR3 residues: CASSLEGTGSSYNEQFF. The CDR3 DNA reads TGCGCCAGCAGCTTGGAGGGAACAGGGAGCTCCTACAATGAGCAGTTCTTC.

V and J are TRBV5-1 and TRBJ2-5; TRBD2 agrees at 9 bases. V gave up 5 bases and J gave up 1 base; unmatched junction bases: 12. The CDR3 is made up of 17 amino acids. Germline V gene data show CDR1 as SGHRS and CDR2 as YFSETQ. CDR3 sequence reads: CASRPRVREGSQETQYF. The CDR3 nucleotides read TGCGCCAGCAGACCGAGAGTGCGGGAGGGTAGCCAAGAGACCCAGTACTTC.

The chain recombines TRBV5-4 with TRBJ2-3; TRBD2 matches 8 bases. V shed 0 bases and J 3 bases; nucleotides not matched to a gene: 12. The germline CDR1 and CDR2 sequences are SGHNT and YYREEE (reference sequence). The CDR3 has 18 amino acids. CDR3 DNA: TGTGCCAGCAGCTTGGGATCAGCGGGAGTCTTATCGACAGATACGCAGTATTTT. It encodes CASSLGSAGVLSTDTQYF. Variable domain in full (rest from reference TRBV5-4 and TRBJ2-3): ETGVTQSPTHLIKTRGQQVTLRCSSQSGHNTVSWYQQALGQGPQFIFQYYREEENGRGNFPPRFSGLQFPNYSSELNVNALELDDSALYLCASSLGSAGVLSTDTQYFGPGTRLTVL.

This chain connects TRBV5-5 to TRBJ1-5; tentatively, D is TRBD1 (5 bases). Germline CDR1 and CDR2: SGHKS and YYEKEE (reference sequence). V was shortened by 3 bases and J by 2 bases, with 12 bases between the two germline ends. The CDR3 runs to 15 residues. This chain's CDR3 is CASSWGSLGNQPQHF. CDR3 DNA: TGTGCCAGCAGCTGGGGCTCCTTAGGCAATCAGCCCCAGCATTTT.

On this clone: Other DNA sequences of this sample code for an identical CDR3. The chain combines TRBV27 with TRBJ1-5; possibly TRBD1 for D (5 bases). With 6 bases removed from V and 4 bases from J, the gap between germline ends came to 7 bases. The CDR3 runs to 12 residues. The germline CDR1 and CDR2 sequences are MNHEY and SMNVEV (reference sequence). The CDR3 loop reads CASRRGNQPQHF. CDR3 nucleotide sequence: TGTGCCAGCAGGCGGGGGAATCAGCCCCAGCATTTT.

The V gene is TRBV18, the J gene TRBJ2-7; 12 bases are a match to TRBD2. After removal of 2 bases from V and 7 bases from J, the junction contained 3 bases not matched to a gene. The CDR3 is 14 residues long. Germline V gene sequence: CDR1 KGHSH, CDR2 LQKENI. In nucleotides, the CDR3 is TGTGCCAGCTCACCAAATGGACTAGCGGGGGAGCAGTACTTC. This translates into CASSPNGLAGEQYF. Full variable domain (rest looked up from reference TRBV18 and TRBJ2-7): NAGVMQNPRHLVRRRGQEARLRCSPMKGHSHVYWYRQLPEEGLKFMVYLQKENIIDESGMPKERFSAEFPKEGPSILRIQQVVRGDSAAYFCASSPNGLAGEQYFGPGTRLTVT.

The rearrangement uses TRBV5-5 and TRBJ1-3, with D possibly being TRBD1 (6 bases). The germline CDR1 and CDR2 sequences are SGHKS and YYEKEE (reference sequence). The CDR3 covers 18 residues. V lost 4 bases and J 0 bases, leaving 20 bases between the germline ends. CDR3 in DNA: TGTGCCAGCAGCCCGGGGGGCGGAATTCACTACTCTGGAAACACCATATATTTT. Amino acids: CASSPGGGIHYSGNTIYF.

The J gene is TRBJ1-5, the V gene TRBV6-1, with D possibly TRBD1 on 5 matching bases. Germline assignment: CDR1 MNHNS and CDR2 SASEGT. Trimming shortened V by 1 base and J by 6 bases, and 13 bases separated the two germline ends. This CDR3 spans 15 amino acids. This CDR3 is CASSEGVPRGQPQHF. CDR3 bases: TGTGCCAGCAGTGAAGGGGTACCTAGGGGTCAGCCCCAGCATTTT.

V is TRBV7-2 and J is TRBJ2-7; 7 positions agree with TRBD1. Germline V gives CDR1 SGHTA, CDR2 FQGNSA. CDR3 size: 15 residues. V was clipped by 5 bases and J by 2 bases; unmatched bases: 9. The CDR3 sequence is CASSPSGTVPYEQYF. The CDR3 DNA follows: TGTGCCAGCAGCCCGTCCGGGACAGTTCCCTACGAGCAGTACTTC.

The V call is TRBV28, the J call TRBJ2-7, with 8 positions matching TRBD1. Germline CDR1 MDHEN, CDR2 SYDVKM. The CDR3 consists of 14 residues. The ends lost 3 bases at V and 7 bases at J; junction bases unmatched: 8. CDR3 residues: CASSLGRTGREQYF. DNA for the CDR3: TGTGCCAGCAGTTTGGGGAGGACAGGGAGGGAGCAGTACTTC.

CDR3 sequence: CASSALEGYGYTF. CDR3 coding DNA: TGTGCCAGCAGCGCGTTAGAGGGCTATGGCTACACCTTC. The gene calls are TRBV2 and TRBJ1-2; D not resolved. V lost 6 bases and J lost 4, with 12 bases in between. The CDR3 totals 13 residues. Germline V gene sequence: CDR1 SNHLY, CDR2 FYNNEI. Full variable domain (outside the CDR3, taken from reference TRBV2 and TRBJ1-2): EPEVTQTPSHQVTQMGQEVILRCVPISNHLYFYWYRQILGQKVEFLVSFYNNEISEKSEIFDDQFSVERPDGSNFTLKIRSTKLEDSAMYFCASSALEGYGYTFGSGTRLTVV.

The chain recombines TRBV19 with TRBJ2-3; TRBD2 matches 9 bases. The junction had 3 bases not matched to a gene; V was cut back by 6 bases and J by 2 bases. CDR1 and CDR2 (germline): LNHDA, SQIVND (reference sequence). CDR3 size: 14 residues. The CDR3 reads CASRASGTTDTQYF. CDR3 nucleotides: TGTGCCAGTAGGGCTAGCGGGACCACAGATACGCAGTATTTT.

This chain joins TRBV28 and TRBJ1-4, with 8 bases fitting TRBD1. CDR3 size: 14 residues. CDR1 and CDR2 (germline): MDHEN, SYDVKM. V gave up 8 bases and J gave up 7 bases; unmatched junction bases: 9. In DNA, the CDR3 is TGTGCCAGCGACCCGGGACAGGCAGGTGAAAAACTGTTTTTT. Protein sequence: CASDPGQAGEKLFF.

In this sample, this clone turned up a few times. J is TRBJ2-6 and V is TRBV27; 7 positions match TRBD1. CDR3 length: 18 amino acids. Germline values: CDR1 MNHEY, CDR2 SMNVEV (reference sequence). V lost 6 bases and J lost 0; bases outside the gene matches: 11. The DNA of the CDR3 is TGTGCCAGCAGGGCCAGGGGACAGCCCGACTCTGGGGCCAACGTCCTGACTTTC. Translating it yields CASRARGQPDSGANVLTF.

As for this clone: The same CDR3 can be traced to other DNA sequences in this sample. The chain has TRBV13 and TRBJ2-2; 10 bases are shared with TRBD2. CDR3 length: 17 amino acids. V trimming: 5 bases; J trimming: 8 bases; junction bases outside the gene matches: 14. Germline-derived CDR1 and CDR2 are PRHDT and FYEKMQ (reference sequence). The CDR3 protein is CASSQGLAGEPSGELFF. DNA for the CDR3: TGTGCCAGCAGCCAGGGGCTAGCGGGAGAGCCTAGTGGGGAGCTGTTTTTT.

This chain links TRBV28 with TRBJ1-4; 9 positions agree with TRBD1. The CDR3 has 13 amino acids. After removal of 6 bases from V and 6 bases from J, the junction contained 2 bases not matched to a gene. CDR1 and CDR2 (germline): MDHEN, SYDVKM. Here the CDR3 reads CASRGQGDEKLFF. The CDR3 DNA sequence: TGTGCCAGCAGGGGACAGGGAGATGAAAAACTGTTTTTT. The complete variable domain, with remaining parts taken from reference TRBV28 and TRBJ1-4, reads DVKVTQSSRYLVKRTGEKVFLECVQDMDHENMFWYRQDPGLGLRLIYFSYDVKMKEKGDIPEGYSVSREKKERFSLILESASTNQTSMYLCASRGQGDEKLFFGSGTQLSVL.

A note on this clone: Other DNA sequences in the sample encode the same CDR3. The chain is built from TRBV28 and TRBJ2-7; the D is unclear. Deletions cut 2 bases from V and 2 bases from J, with 7 bases between. Germline V gene sequence: CDR1 MDHEN, CDR2 SYDVKM. CDR3 length: 13 residues. Written as DNA, the CDR3 is TGTGCCAGCAGTTTAGGGCAGACCTACGAGCAGTACTTC. It codes for CASSLGQTYEQYF.

The genes are TRBV6-5 and TRBJ2-5; D unclear. Germline CDR1 is MNHEY and CDR2 is SVGAGI. With 2 bases removed from V and 4 bases from J, the gap between germline ends came to 5 bases. The CDR3 runs to 12 residues. The CDR3 DNA is TGTGCCAGCAGTTACCGGTCAGAGACCCAGTACTTC. As protein: CASSYRSETQYF.

The chain uses TRBV5-1 and TRBJ1-1, with 8 bases fitting TRBD1. The CDR3 covers 15 residues. Germline-derived CDR1 and CDR2 are SGHRS and YFSETQ. Trimming removed 0 bases from V and 5 bases from J; junction bases left unmatched: 6. CDR3 region: CASSLGTGRGTEAFF. For the CDR3, the DNA is TGCGCCAGCAGCTTGGGGACAGGGAGGGGGACTGAAGCTTTCTTT.

The chain recombines TRBV5-1 with TRBJ1-5; no definite D call. Trimming removed 1 base at V and 2 bases at J, with 10 bases between. The CDR3 contains 15 residues. Germline V lookup: CDR1 SGHRS, CDR2 YFSETQ. As DNA, the CDR3 is TGCGCCAGCAGCTTGTCCGGGAACGGCAATCAGCCCCAGCATTTT. As protein: CASSLSGNGNQPQHF.

V gene TRBV11-3 combines with J gene TRBJ2-1; D possibly corresponds to TRBD2 (5 bases). The CDR3 contains 16 residues. Trimming stripped 2 bases from V and 8 bases from J, with 19 bases between. The germline V gene encodes CDR1 SGHNT and CDR2 YENEEA. CDR3 region: CASSLIGGPNPHEQFF. The CDR3 DNA reads as TGTGCCAGCAGCTTAATCGGCGGGCCCAACCCACATGAGCAGTTCTTC.

The V gene is TRBV5-6, the J gene TRBJ1-4, with TRBD1 matching over 9 bases. The germline CDR1 and CDR2 sequences are SGHDT and YYEEEE. This CDR3 is 15 amino acids long. V was pared by 4 bases and J by 10 bases, with 11 bases of the junction left unmatched. CDR3 in amino acids: CASSASPGQGAKLFF. The CDR3 nucleotides are TGTGCCAGCAGCGCCTCTCCGGGACAGGGCGCAAAACTGTTTTTT.

The genes are TRBV10-1 and TRBJ1-1, with D hard to call. Looked up from germline, CDR1 is WNHNN and CDR2 is SYGVQD (reference sequence). Trimming removed 3 bases from V and 4 bases from J, with 12 bases in between. The CDR3 is 14 residues long. CDR3 in DNA: TGCGCCAGCAGTGACGGGGTGGATCCCACTGAAGCTTTCTTT. Residues: CASSDGVDPTEAFF.

The chain has TRBV9 and TRBJ2-3, with 10 bases lining up with TRBD2. Germline lookup yields CDR1 SGDLS and CDR2 YYNGEE. This CDR3 region has 15 residues. V gave up 3 bases and J gave up 7 bases; unmatched junction bases: 8. The CDR3: CASSGTSGALNTQYF. CDR3 nucleotides: TGTGCCAGCAGCGGGACTAGCGGAGCACTGAATACGCAGTATTTT.

V gene TRBV15 combines with J gene TRBJ2-3, with D perhaps matching TRBD1 (5 bases). With 0 bases removed from V and 0 bases from J, the gap between germline ends came to 19 bases. The CDR3 has 19 residues. The V gene's germline CDR1 is LNHNV and CDR2 YYDKDF (reference sequence). The CDR3 nucleotides are TGTGCCACCAGCAGAGAGTACACGACAGAGATTTCTAGCACAGATACGCAGTATTTT. Its protein product is CATSREYTTEISSTDTQYF. Supplemented by reference TRBV15 and TRBJ2-3, the full variable domain reads DAMVIQNPRYQVTQFGKPVTLSCSQTLNHNVMYWYQQKSSQAPKLLFHYYDKDFNNEADTPDNFQSRRPNTSFCFLDIRSPGLGDTAMYLCATSREYTTEISSTDTQYFGPGTRLTVL.

The J gene is TRBJ2-1, the V gene TRBV6-2 or TRBV6-3; the match to TRBD2 covers 9 bases. This CDR3 has 18 residues. The germline CDR1 and CDR2 sequences are MNHEY and SVGEGT. Trimming cost V 0 bases and J 0 bases; bases outside gene matches: 6. The CDR3 DNA reads as TGTGCCAGCAGTTACTCGAGACTAGCGGACCACTCCTACAATGAGCAGTTCTTC. It translates to CASSYSRLADHSYNEQFF.